This T cell receptor beta chain was obtained from a study of OX40 agonist ivuxolimab in advanced cancers. Across the study: Patients were dosed intravenously with ivuxolimab at 0.01 to 10 mg/kg every 2 weeks.

Blood draws occurred at baseline, cycle 4 day 1, and cycle 7 day 1. Concerning this clone itself: Its antigen remains unknown.

Findings and caveats of the study: Specificity for antigen went undetermined in the expanded peripheral T cells.

Sequencing used immunoSEQ multiplex PCR; TCRdb keeps in-frame clones, though not all of them. The repertoire has 50,000 to 65,000 clones, around 90% of them found once; the top ten carry roughly 25%. The sequencing here drew on CD4+ or CD8+ T cells sorted from blood, taken in a trial of the OX40 agonist ivuxolimab. This receptor was identified in an adult with an advanced solid tumor such as melanoma, head and neck, liver or kidney cancer.

CDR3: CASGDGVGTGAHEQYF. Written as DNA, the CDR3 is TGTGCCAGCGGAGACGGGGTCGGGACAGGGGCCCACGAGCAGTACTTC. V and J are TRBV19 and TRBJ2-7; 10 bases agree with TRBD1. The V gene's germline CDR1 is LNHDA and CDR2 SQIVND (reference sequence). With 9 bases clipped from V and 5 bases from J, the junction kept 16 bases outside the gene matches. The CDR3 extends over 16 amino acids.